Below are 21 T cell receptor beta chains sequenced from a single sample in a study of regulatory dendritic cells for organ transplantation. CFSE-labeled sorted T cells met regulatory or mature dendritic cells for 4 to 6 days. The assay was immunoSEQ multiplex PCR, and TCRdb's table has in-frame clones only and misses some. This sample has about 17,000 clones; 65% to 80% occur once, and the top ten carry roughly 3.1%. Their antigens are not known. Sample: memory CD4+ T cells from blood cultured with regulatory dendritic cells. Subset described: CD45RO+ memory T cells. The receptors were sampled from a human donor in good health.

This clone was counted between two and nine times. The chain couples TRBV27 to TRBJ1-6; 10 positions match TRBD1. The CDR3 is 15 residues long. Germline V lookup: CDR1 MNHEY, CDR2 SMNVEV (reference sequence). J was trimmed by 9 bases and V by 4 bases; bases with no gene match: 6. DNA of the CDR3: TGTGCCAGCAGTTCCCAGGGACAGGGGCTTTCACCCCTCCACTTT. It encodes CASSSQGQGLSPLHF.

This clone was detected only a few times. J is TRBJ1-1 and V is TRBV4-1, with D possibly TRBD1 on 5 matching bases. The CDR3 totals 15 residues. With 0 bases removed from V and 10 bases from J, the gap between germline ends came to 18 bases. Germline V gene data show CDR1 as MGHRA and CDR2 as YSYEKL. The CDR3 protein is CASSQDLGGGAGAFF. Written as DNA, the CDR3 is TGCGCCAGCAGCCAAGATCTTGGAGGTGGGGCGGGAGCTTTCTTT.

CDR3 sequence (DNA): TGTGCCAGCAGTGCGAGACAGGGATGCAATCAGCCCCAGCATTTT. Translated: CASSARQGCNQPQHF. V usage is TRBV25-1 and J usage is TRBJ1-5; 7 nucleotides match TRBD1. The CDR3 contains 15 residues. V shed 4 bases and J 2 bases; nucleotides not matched to a gene: 5. The germline CDR1 and CDR2 sequences are MGHDK and SYGVNS.

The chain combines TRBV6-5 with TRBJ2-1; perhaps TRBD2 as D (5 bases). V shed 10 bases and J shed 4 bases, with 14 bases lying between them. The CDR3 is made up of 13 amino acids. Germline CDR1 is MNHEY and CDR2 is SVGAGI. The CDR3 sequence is CATTRGWYNEQFF. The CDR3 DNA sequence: TGTGCCACGACACGGGGTTGGTACAATGAGCAGTTCTTC.

This chain's CDR3 is CASSVQGGLGNQPQHF. CDR3 sequence (DNA): TGTGCCAGTAGTGTACAGGGTGGTCTCGGCAATCAGCCCCAGCATTTT. This chain connects TRBV19 to TRBJ1-5, with D possibly being TRBD1 (6 bases). This CDR3 has 16 residues. The germline V gene has CDR1 LNHDA and CDR2 SQIVND (reference sequence). V gave up 5 bases and J gave up 2 bases, with 16 bases separating them.

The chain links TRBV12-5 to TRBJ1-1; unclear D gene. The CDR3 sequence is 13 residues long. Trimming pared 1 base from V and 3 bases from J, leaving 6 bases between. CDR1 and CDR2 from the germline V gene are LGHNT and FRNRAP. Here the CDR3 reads CASGLEEHTEAFF. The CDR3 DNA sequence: TGTGCTAGTGGTTTGGAGGAACACACTGAAGCTTTCTTT.

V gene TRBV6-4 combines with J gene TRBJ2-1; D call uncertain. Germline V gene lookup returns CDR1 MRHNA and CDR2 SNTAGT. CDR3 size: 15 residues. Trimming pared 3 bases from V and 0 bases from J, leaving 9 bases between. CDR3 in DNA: TGTGCCAGCAGTGATGGCCGCAGCTCCTACAATGAGCAGTTCTTC. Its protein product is CASSDGRSSYNEQFF.

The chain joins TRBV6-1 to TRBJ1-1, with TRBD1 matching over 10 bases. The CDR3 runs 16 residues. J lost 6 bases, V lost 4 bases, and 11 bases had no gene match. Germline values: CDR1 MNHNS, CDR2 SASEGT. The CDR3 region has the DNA TGTGCCAGCAGTGTGATTCCCTCAGGGACAGGGGCTGAAGCTTTCTTT. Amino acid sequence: CASSVIPSGTGAEAFF.

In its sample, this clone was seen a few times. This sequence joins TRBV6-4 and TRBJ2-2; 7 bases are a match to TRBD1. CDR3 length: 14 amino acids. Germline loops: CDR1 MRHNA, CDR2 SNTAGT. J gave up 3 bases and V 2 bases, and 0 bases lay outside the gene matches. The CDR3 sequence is CASSDGTDTGELFF. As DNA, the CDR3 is TGTGCCAGCAGTGACGGGACAGACACCGGGGAGCTGTTTTTT.

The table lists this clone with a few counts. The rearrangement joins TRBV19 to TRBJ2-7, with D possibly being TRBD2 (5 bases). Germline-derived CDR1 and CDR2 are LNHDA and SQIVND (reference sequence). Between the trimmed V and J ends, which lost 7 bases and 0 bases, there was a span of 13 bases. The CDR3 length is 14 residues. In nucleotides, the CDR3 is TGTGCCAGTACCCCCTCGGGGAACTCCTACGAGCAGTACTTC. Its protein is CASTPSGNSYEQYF.

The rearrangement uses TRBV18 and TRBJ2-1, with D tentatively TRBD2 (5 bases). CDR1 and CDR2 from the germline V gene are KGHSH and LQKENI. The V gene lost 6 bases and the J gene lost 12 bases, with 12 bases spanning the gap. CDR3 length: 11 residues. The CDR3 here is CASSPTEGQFF. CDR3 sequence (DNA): TGTGCCAGCTCTCCTACAGAGGGGCAGTTCTTC.

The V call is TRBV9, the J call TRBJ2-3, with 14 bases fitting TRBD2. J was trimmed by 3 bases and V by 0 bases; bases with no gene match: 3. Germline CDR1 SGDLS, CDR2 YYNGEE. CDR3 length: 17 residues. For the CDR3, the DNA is TGTGCCAGCAGCGTAGGACTAGCGGGGGGGAAAACAGATACGCAGTATTTT. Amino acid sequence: CASSVGLAGGKTDTQYF.

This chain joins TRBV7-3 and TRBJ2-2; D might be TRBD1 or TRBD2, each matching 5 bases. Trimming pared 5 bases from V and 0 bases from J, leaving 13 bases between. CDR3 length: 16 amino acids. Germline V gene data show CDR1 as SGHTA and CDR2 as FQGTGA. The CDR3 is CASSPKGTTNTGELFF. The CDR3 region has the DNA TGTGCCAGCAGCCCAAAAGGGACGACGAACACCGGGGAGCTGTTTTTT.

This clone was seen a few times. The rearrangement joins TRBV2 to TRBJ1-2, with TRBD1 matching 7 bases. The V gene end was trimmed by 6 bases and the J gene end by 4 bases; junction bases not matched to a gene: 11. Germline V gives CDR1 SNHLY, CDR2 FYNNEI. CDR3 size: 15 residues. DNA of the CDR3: TGTGCCAGCAGCCGCAGGAATACAGGGGTCTATGGCTACACCTTC. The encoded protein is CASSRRNTGVYGYTF. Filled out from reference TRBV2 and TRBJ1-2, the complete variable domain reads EPEVTQTPSHQVTQMGQEVILRCVPISNHLYFYWYRQILGQKVEFLVSFYNNEISEKSEIFDDQFSVERPDGSNFTLKIRSTKLEDSAMYFCASSRRNTGVYGYTFGSGTRLTVV.

CDR3 region: CASSQDLAGLADTQYF. For the CDR3, the DNA is TGCGCCAGCAGCCAAGATCTAGCGGGGCTCGCAGATACGCAGTATTTT. The chain has TRBV4-3 and TRBJ2-3; 9 bases are shared with TRBD2. This CDR3 comprises 16 residues. Germline V gene lookup returns CDR1 LGHNA and CDR2 YSLEER. V lost 0 bases, J lost 4 bases, and 5 bases stayed unmatched.

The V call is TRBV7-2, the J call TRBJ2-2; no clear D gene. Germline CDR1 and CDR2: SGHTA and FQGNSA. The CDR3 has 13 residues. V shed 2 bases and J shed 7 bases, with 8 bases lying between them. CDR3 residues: CASSLMGYGELFF. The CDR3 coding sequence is TGTGCCAGCAGCTTAATGGGGTACGGGGAGCTGTTTTTT.

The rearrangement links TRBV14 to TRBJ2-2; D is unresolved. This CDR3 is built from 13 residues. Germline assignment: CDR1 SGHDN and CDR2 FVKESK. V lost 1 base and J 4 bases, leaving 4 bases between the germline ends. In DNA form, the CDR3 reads TGTGCCAGCAGCCAAGTGGTCACCGGGGAGCTGTTTTTT. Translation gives CASSQVVTGELFF.

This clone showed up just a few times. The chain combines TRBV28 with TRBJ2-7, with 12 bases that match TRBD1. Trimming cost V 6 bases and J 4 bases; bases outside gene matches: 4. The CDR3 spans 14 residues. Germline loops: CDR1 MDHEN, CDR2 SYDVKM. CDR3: CASSPGQGAYEQYF. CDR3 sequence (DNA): TGTGCCAGCAGCCCGGGACAGGGGGCTTACGAGCAGTACTTC.

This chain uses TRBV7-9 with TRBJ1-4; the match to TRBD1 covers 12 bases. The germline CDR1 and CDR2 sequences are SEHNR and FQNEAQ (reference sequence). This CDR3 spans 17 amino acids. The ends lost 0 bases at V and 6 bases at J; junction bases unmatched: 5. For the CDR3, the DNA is TGTGCCAGCAGCTTAGCGCCGGGACAGGGGGCAGATGAAAAACTGTTTTTT. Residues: CASSLAPGQGADEKLFF.

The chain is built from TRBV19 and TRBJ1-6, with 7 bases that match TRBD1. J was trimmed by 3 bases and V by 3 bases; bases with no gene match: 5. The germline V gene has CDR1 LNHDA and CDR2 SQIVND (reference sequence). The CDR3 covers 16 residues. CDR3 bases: TGTGCCAGTAGTATTCCAAACAGGGGCTATAATTCACCCCTCCACTTT. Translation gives CASSIPNRGYNSPLHF. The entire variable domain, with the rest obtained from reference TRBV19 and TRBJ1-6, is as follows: DGGITQSPKYLFRKEGQNVTLSCEQNLNHDAMYWYRQDPGQGLRLIYYSQIVNDFQKGDIAEGYSVSREKKESFPLTVTSAQKNPTAFYLCASSIPNRGYNSPLHFGNGTRLTVT.

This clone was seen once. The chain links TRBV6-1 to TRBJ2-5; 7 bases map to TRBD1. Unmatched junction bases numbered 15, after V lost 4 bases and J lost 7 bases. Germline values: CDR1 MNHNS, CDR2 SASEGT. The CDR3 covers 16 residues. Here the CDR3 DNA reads TGTGCCAGCAGTGCAGGGACAGCCTTAAGTTTCGTGACCCAGTACTTC. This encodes CASSAGTALSFVTQYF.